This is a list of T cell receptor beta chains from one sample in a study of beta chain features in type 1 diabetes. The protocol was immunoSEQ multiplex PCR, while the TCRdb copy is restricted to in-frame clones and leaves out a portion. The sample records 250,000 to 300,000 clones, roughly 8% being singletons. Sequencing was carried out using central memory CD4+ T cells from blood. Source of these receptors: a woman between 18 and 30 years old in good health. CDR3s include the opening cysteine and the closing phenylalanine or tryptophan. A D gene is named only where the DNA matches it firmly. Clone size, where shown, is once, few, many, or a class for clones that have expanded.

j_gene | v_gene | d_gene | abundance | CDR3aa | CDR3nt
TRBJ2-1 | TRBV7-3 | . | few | CASSSTVSSYNEQFF | TGTGCCAGCAGCTCCACAGTGAGCTCCTACAATGAGCAGTTCTTC
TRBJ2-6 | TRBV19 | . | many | CASSIWTGSGANVLTF | TGTGCCAGTAGTATTTGGACCGGCTCTGGGGCCAACGTCCTGACTTTC
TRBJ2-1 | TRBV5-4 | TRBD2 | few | CASSSFLAGIVNEQFF | TGTGCCAGCAGCTCCTTCTTAGCGGGAATCGTCAATGAGCAGTTCTTC
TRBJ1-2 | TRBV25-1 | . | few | CASTRTGNYGYTF | TGTGCCAGTACTAGAACAGGCAACTATGGCTACACCTTC
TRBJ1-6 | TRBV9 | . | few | CASSVARSDSPLHF | TGTGCCAGCAGCGTCGCCAGAAGTGATTCACCCCTCCACTTT
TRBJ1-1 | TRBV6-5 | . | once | CASSYNPKGNTEAFF | TGTGCCAGCAGTTATAATCCAAAAGGGAACACTGAAGCTTTCTTT
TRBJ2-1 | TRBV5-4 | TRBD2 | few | CASSSEDDWRGAYNEQFF | TGTGCCAGCAGCTCAGAAGATGATTGGCGGGGGGCCTACAATGAGCAGTTCTTC
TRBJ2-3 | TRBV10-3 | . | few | CAISETSDTQYF | TGTGCCATCAGTGAGACTTCAGATACGCAGTATTTT
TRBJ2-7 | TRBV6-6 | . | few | CASCGTQSCYEQYF | TGTGCCAGCTGTGGGACCCAGTCGTGCTACGAGCAGTACTTC
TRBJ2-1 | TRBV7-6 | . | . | CASSPRVTSSYNEQFF | TGTGCCAGCAGCCCGCGGGTTACCAGCTCCTACAATGAGCAGTTCTTC
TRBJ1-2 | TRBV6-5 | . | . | CASRAHNVNYGYTF | TGTGCCAGCAGAGCCCACAACGTTAACTATGGCTACACCTTC
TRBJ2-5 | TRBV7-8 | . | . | CASSPRGSQETQYF | TGTGCCAGCAGCCCCCGAGGGAGTCAAGAGACCCAGTACTTC
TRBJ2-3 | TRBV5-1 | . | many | CASSLESDTQYF | TGCGCCAGCAGCTTGGAGTCCGATACGCAGTATTTT
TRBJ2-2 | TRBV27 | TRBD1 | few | CASRQGQTLTGELFF | TGTGCCAGCAGGCAGGGACAGACGCTTACCGGGGAGCTGTTTTTT
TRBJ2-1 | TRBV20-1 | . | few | CSAPTRAEQFF | TGCAGTGCTCCTACTCGAGCTGAGCAGTTCTTC
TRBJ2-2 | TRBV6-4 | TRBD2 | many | CASSDSILAGVSGELFF | TGTGCCAGCAGCGACTCGATACTAGCGGGAGTGTCCGGGGAGCTGTTTTTT
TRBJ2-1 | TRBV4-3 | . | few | CASSQDIRDNNEQFF | TGCGCCAGCAGCCAAGATATTAGGGACAACAATGAGCAGTTCTTC
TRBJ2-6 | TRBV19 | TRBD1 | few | CASTRQGTGANVLTF | TGTGCCAGTACCAGACAGGGTACAGGGGCCAACGTCCTGACTTTC
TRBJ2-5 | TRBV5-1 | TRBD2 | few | CASSFLAGGQETQYF | TGCGCCAGCAGCTTCCTAGCGGGGGGGCAAGAGACCCAGTACTTC
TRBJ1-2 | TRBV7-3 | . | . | CASSLGQGNGYTF | TGTGCCAGCAGCTTAGGGCAGGGAAATGGCTACACCTTC
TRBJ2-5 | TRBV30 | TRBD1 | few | CAWKRTGKGETQYF | TGTGCCTGGAAGCGGACAGGGAAGGGAGAGACCCAGTACTTC
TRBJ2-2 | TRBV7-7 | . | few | CASTPRGGRELFF | TGTGCTAGCACCCCACGTGGGGGCAGGGAGCTGTTTTTT
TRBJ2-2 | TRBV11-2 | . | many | CASSPQGLGELFF | TGTGCCAGCAGCCCCCAGGGTCTCGGGGAGCTGTTTTTT
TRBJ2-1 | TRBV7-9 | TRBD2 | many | CASSPRTSGDLNEQFF | TGTGCCAGCAGCCCTCGGACTAGCGGGGACTTGAATGAGCAGTTCTTC
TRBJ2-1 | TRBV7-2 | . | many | CASSLVWHNSYNEQFF | TGTGCCAGCAGCTTAGTATGGCACAACTCCTACAATGAGCAGTTCTTC
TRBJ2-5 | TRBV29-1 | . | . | CSVLPDREGQETQYF | TGCAGCGTTCTCCCCGACAGGGAGGGCCAAGAGACCCAGTACTTC
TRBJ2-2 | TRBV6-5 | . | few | CAPQTGGGELFF | TGTGCCCCCCAGACCGGGGGCGGGGAGCTGTTTTTT
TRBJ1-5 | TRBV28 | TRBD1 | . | CASSLRGQGNQPQHF | TGTGCCAGCAGTTTACGAGGACAGGGTAATCAGCCCCAGCATTTT
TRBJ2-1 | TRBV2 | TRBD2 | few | CASSDPGGGADEQFF | TGTGCCAGCAGTGATCCCGGCGGGGGGGCCGATGAGCAGTTCTTC
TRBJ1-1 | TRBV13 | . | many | CASSLIWQSTEAFF | TGTGCCAGCAGCTTAATATGGCAGAGCACTGAAGCTTTCTTT
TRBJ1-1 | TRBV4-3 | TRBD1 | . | CASSQAEQGYTEAFF | TGCGCCAGCAGCCAAGCCGAACAGGGGTACACTGAAGCTTTCTTT
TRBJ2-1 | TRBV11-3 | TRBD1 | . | CASSLRTGGSYNEQFF | TGTGCCAGCAGCTTGCGGACAGGGGGATCCTACAATGAGCAGTTCTTC
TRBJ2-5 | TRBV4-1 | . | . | CASKPTGTGKETQYF | TGCGCCAGCAAACCTACCGGGACGGGGAAAGAGACCCAGTACTTC
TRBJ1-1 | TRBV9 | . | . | CASSVGHPGGTEAFF | TGTGCCAGCAGCGTAGGACACCCCGGAGGTACTGAAGCTTTCTTT
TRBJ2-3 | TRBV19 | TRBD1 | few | CASSIDRGRGTDTQYF | TGTGCCAGTAGTATAGATCGCGGCAGGGGGACCGATACGCAGTATTTT
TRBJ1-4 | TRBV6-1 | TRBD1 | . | CASRLDRDREKLFF | TGTGCCAGCAGACTCGACAGGGACCGCGAAAAACTGTTTTTT
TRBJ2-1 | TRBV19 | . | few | CASSSRAQGRDSYNEQFF | TGTGCCAGTAGTAGCCGGGCCCAAGGCAGGGACTCCTACAATGAGCAGTTCTTC
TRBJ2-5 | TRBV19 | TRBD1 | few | CASSIEDREETQYF | TGTGCCAGTAGTATAGAAGACAGGGAAGAGACCCAGTACTTC
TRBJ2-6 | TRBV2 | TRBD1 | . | CASSETGGAGANVLTF | TGTGCCAGCAGTGAGACAGGGGGCGCTGGGGCCAACGTCCTGACTTTC
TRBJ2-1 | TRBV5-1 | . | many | CASSLAPPYQGYEQFF | TGCGCCAGCAGCTTGGCGCCGCCCTACCAGGGGTATGAGCAGTTCTTC
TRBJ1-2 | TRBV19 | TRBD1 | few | CASSITGQGRWHGYTF | TGTGCCAGTAGTATAACGGGACAGGGGAGATGGCATGGCTACACCTTC
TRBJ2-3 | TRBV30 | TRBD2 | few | CAWSGRTSDTDTQYF | TGTGCCTGGAGTGGGAGGACTAGCGACACAGATACGCAGTATTTT
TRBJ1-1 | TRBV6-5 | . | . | CASSYSLSGVEAFF | TGTGCCAGCAGTTACTCGCTGTCAGGCGTTGAAGCTTTCTTT
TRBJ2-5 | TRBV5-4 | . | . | CALKGAGGETQYF | TGTGCCCTCAAAGGAGCAGGAGGGGAGACCCAGTACTTC
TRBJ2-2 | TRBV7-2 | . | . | CASSLRGSTGELFF | TGTGCCAGCAGCTTACGAGGAAGCACCGGGGAGCTGTTTTTT